Listed here are 3 T cell receptor beta chains from one sample, sequenced in a study of control samples from healthy donors and cancer patients (TCRdb year 2020). The library was obtained by the immunoSEQ multiplex PCR assay. The table was pulled from immuneACCESS by TCRdb, which kept in-frame rearrangements only. Such tables lose some clones; where checked, under half of the loss comes from unresolved V genes, and the rest has no known cause. This sample is represented by about 90,000 clones; 85% to 95% of them were singletons. Jointly, the top ten make up around 1.5% of the sample. Sequenced sample: blood. The receptors shown here come from a woman between 25 and 40 years old in good health.

The J gene is TRBJ2-2, the V gene TRBV7-6; no definite D call. The CDR3 covers 16 residues. Germline V gives CDR1 SGHVS, CDR2 FNYEAQ. The V end was cut by 5 bases, the J end by 4 bases, with 17 bases between. This CDR3 reads CASSAPAREFTGELFF. The CDR3, as DNA: TGTGCCAGCAGCGCCCCGGCCAGAGAATTCACCGGGGAGCTGTTTTTT.

The CDR3 protein is CASSQGTAHYGYTF. As DNA, the CDR3 is TGCGCCAGCAGCCAAGGGACCGCTCACTATGGCTACACCTTC. The rearrangement links TRBV4-1 to TRBJ1-2; no clear D. This CDR3 is built from 14 residues. Trimming cost V 1 base and J 3 bases, with 9 bases left between them. Germline V CDR1 and CDR2: MGHRA, YSYEKL.

CDR3 coding DNA: TGTGCCAGCAGGCGCGGGGGTGAGCAGTTCTTC. Amino acid sequence: CASRRGGEQFF. This chain uses TRBV6-5 with TRBJ2-1; TRBD2 matches 7 bases. Germline values: CDR1 MNHEY, CDR2 SVGAGI. V dropped 6 bases and J dropped 9; count of bases not matched to a gene: 2. This CDR3 comprises 11 residues.